The 27 T cell receptor beta chains reported below all come from one sample, sequenced in a study of blood T cell repertoires in COVID-19. Measured with immunoSEQ multiplex PCR; TCRdb has only the in-frame clones, and not every one. The table lists 250,000 to 350,000 clones, around 89% of them singletons. Material for sequencing was PBMCs or T cells enriched from blood (not recorded which). The origin of the receptors is a woman in her fifties or sixties who had recovered from COVID-19.

This clone was recorded a few times. At one end the junction does not follow the germline gene, possibly because of a read error. The chain couples TRBV30 to TRBJ2-2; unclear D gene. CDR3 length equals 12 residues. Germline loops: CDR1 GTSNPN, CDR2 SVGIG (reference sequence). For the CDR3, the DNA is TGTGCCTTGAGTCTAGGCACCGGGGAGCTGTTTTTT. It encodes CALSLGTGELFF.

The chain has TRBV6-6 and TRBJ2-3, with 8 nucleotides matching TRBD2. Trimming at V came to 4 bases and at J to 1 base, leaving 4 bases not matched to a gene. Germline V CDR1 and CDR2: MNHNY, SVGAGI (reference sequence). This CDR3 has 15 residues. The CDR3 DNA reads as TGTGCCAGCAGTTTGGGGACTAGAGGCACAGATACGCAGTATTTT. Its protein product is CASSLGTRGTDTQYF.

J is TRBJ2-7 and V is TRBV18, with TRBD2 identical over 7 bases. V was clipped by 0 bases and J by 3 bases; unmatched bases: 2. CDR3 length: 14 amino acids. Germline CDR1 reads KGHSH; CDR2 reads LQKENI. CDR3 DNA sequence: TGTGCCAGCTCACCACCGGCTAGCGGCTACGAGCAGTACTTC. It encodes CASSPPASGYEQYF.

The genes are TRBV27 and TRBJ1-1; no definite D call. Trimming took 5 bases from V and 5 from J, leaving 12 bases between them. There are 13 residues in the CDR3. CDR1 is MNHEY and CDR2 is SMNVEV in the germline V gene (reference sequence). For the CDR3, the DNA is TGTGCCAGCAGTCCTAGCGGGTGGACTGAAGCTTTCTTT. Translated, it gives CASSPSGWTEAFF.

J is TRBJ1-5 and V is TRBV7-2, with D perhaps matching TRBD1 (6 bases). Germline-derived CDR1 and CDR2 are SGHTA and FQGNSA. The CDR3 covers 14 residues. V gave up 4 bases and J gave up 4 bases, with 11 bases separating them. The CDR3: CASSSTGPNQPQHF. Written as DNA, the CDR3 is TGTGCCAGCAGCTCAACAGGGCCTAATCAGCCCCAGCATTTT.

The chain recombines TRBV11-2 with TRBJ1-1; D gene uncertain. The germline V and J ends were trimmed by 5 bases and 4 bases, with 14 bases remaining between them. Germline V gives CDR1 SGHAT, CDR2 FQNNGV. The CDR3 loop spans 14 amino acids. The DNA for the CDR3 is TGTGCCAGCAGCCAGATACTGGGGAGCACTGAAGCTTTCTTT. Translation: CASSQILGSTEAFF.

This clone was detected only a few times. The chain combines TRBV27 with TRBJ2-3; 13 bases align to TRBD2. The CDR3 totals 16 residues. Germline V gene sequence: CDR1 MNHEY, CDR2 SMNVEV (reference sequence). The junction had 4 bases not matched to a gene; V was cut back by 5 bases and J by 2 bases. The CDR3 here is CASSRGTSGNTDTQYF. CDR3 nucleotide sequence: TGTGCCAGCAGTCGAGGGACTAGCGGGAACACAGATACGCAGTATTTT.

The chain recombines TRBV7-2 with TRBJ1-5; D not certain. Trimming shortened V by 4 bases and J by 4 bases, and 8 bases separated the two germline ends. Germline assignment: CDR1 SGHTA and CDR2 FQGNSA. The length of the CDR3 is 13 residues. Here the CDR3 DNA reads TGTGCCAGCAGCTGGGCGTTGAATCAGCCCCAGCATTTT. Translated: CASSWALNQPQHF. The complete variable domain, with remaining parts taken from reference TRBV7-2 and TRBJ1-5, reads GAGVSQSPSNKVTEKGKDVELRCDPISGHTALYWYRQSLGQGLEFLIYFQGNSAPDKSGLPSDRFSAERTGGSVSTLTIQRTQQEDSAVYLCASSWALNQPQHFGDGTRLSIL.

The chain carries TRBV7-9 and TRBJ2-2, with D perhaps matching TRBD2 (6 bases). V lost 4 bases to trimming and J lost 5 bases, with 14 bases between them. CDR1 and CDR2 (germline): SEHNR, FQNEAQ (reference sequence). The CDR3 totals 15 residues. The CDR3 is CASSSTSTSTGELFF. For the CDR3, the DNA is TGTGCCAGCAGCTCGACTAGTACATCGACCGGGGAGCTGTTTTTT.

Comment on this clone: Other DNA sequences in the same sample also yield this CDR3. The V gene is TRBV5-1, the J gene TRBJ1-2; D is unresolved. Trimming left V 0 bases short and J 8 bases short, with 11 bases between. CDR1 is SGHRS, CDR2 YFSETQ, per germline. The length of the CDR3 is 13 residues. In nucleotides, the CDR3 is TGCGCCAGCAGCTTGGACGGGGTGACAGGCTACACCTTC. It encodes CASSLDGVTGYTF. The variable domain in full, with the rest retrieved from reference TRBV5-1 and TRBJ1-2, is KAGVTQTPRYLIKTRGQQVTLSCSPISGHRSVSWYQQTPGQGLQFLFEYFSETQRNKGNFPGRFSGRQFSNSRSEMNVSTLELGDSALYLCASSLDGVTGYTFGSGTRLTVV.

Here the CDR3 DNA reads TGTGCCAGCAGCTGGGGGACAGTAAATTCACCCCTCCACTTT. Its translation: CASSWGTVNSPLHF. This sequence joins TRBV7-3 and TRBJ1-6, with 7 positions matching TRBD1. The J segment lost 7 bases and the V segment lost 4 bases, leaving 4 bases of the junction unmatched. The germline V gene encodes CDR1 SGHTA and CDR2 FQGTGA. The CDR3 totals 14 residues. The full variable domain, its missing parts supplied by reference TRBV7-3 and TRBJ1-6, is GAGVSQTPSNKVTEKGKYVELRCDPISGHTALYWYRQSLGQGPEFLIYFQGTGAADDSGLPNDRFFAVRPEGSVSTLKIQRTERGDSAVYLCASSWGTVNSPLHFGNGTRLTVT.

This rearrangement joins TRBV30 to TRBJ1-5; D might be TRBD1 (5 bases). V lost 0 bases to trimming and J lost 0 bases, with 15 bases between them. Germline CDR1 GTSNPN, CDR2 SVGIG (reference sequence). This CDR3 contains 17 residues. The CDR3 coding sequence is TGTGCCTGGAGTGTCACGGGGGTCGACTATAGCAATCAGCCCCAGCATTTT. Translation: CAWSVTGVDYSNQPQHF. The full variable domain, completed using reference TRBV30 and TRBJ1-5, is SQTIHQWPATLVQPVGSPLSLECTVEGTSNPNLYWYRQAAGRGLQLLFYSVGIGQISSEVPQNLSASRPQDRQFILSSKKLLLSDSGFYLCAWSVTGVDYSNQPQHFGDGTRLSIL.

This chain uses TRBV5-1 with TRBJ1-1; D possibly corresponds to TRBD1 (5 bases). V shed 0 bases and J shed 4 bases, with 10 bases lying between them. Germline V lookup: CDR1 SGHRS, CDR2 YFSETQ. The CDR3 spans 14 residues. The CDR3 region has the DNA TGCGCCAGCAGCTTGGAGACAGTGGGCACTGAAGCTTTCTTT. It is translated as CASSLETVGTEAFF.

This chain links TRBV14 with TRBJ2-7, with D perhaps TRBD1 (5 bases). Germline V gives CDR1 SGHDN, CDR2 FVKESK. Trimming shortened V by 5 bases and J by 0 bases, and 17 bases separated the two germline ends. The CDR3 has 16 amino acids. The CDR3 coding sequence is TGTGCCAGCAGCTCAGTATCTTCAGGGTCCTCCTACGAGCAGTACTTC. Protein product: CASSSVSSGSSYEQYF.

V and J are TRBV9 and TRBJ1-2; a weak D match, TRBD1 (6 bases). The V end was cut by 3 bases, the J end by 4 bases, with 13 bases between. The CDR3 is 14 amino acids. Germline CDR1 SGDLS, CDR2 YYNGEE. CDR3 in amino acids: CASSATDRFYGYTF. The CDR3 region has the DNA TGTGCCAGCAGCGCCACAGACAGGTTCTATGGCTACACCTTC.

The CDR3 coding sequence is TGTGCCAGCAGTTACGTTAGCGGGAGGAAAAATGAGCAGTTCTTC. The encoded protein is CASSYVSGRKNEQFF. The chain uses TRBV6-5 and TRBJ2-1, with 10 bases lining up with TRBD2. The germline V gene has CDR1 MNHEY and CDR2 SVGAGI. After removal of 2 bases from V and 7 bases from J, the junction contained 5 bases not matched to a gene. CDR3 size: 15 residues.

This rearrangement joins TRBV28 to TRBJ2-3; TRBD2 matches at 10 bases. The CDR3 length is 17 residues. Germline CDR1 and CDR2: MDHEN and SYDVKM. The V gene end was trimmed by 5 bases and the J gene end by 4 bases; junction bases not matched to a gene: 12. The CDR3 loop is CASSPPKVAGGSDTQYF. The DNA of the CDR3 is TGTGCCAGCAGTCCCCCGAAAGTAGCGGGAGGTTCAGATACGCAGTATTTT.

This clone has just a few counts. This chain uses TRBV6-2 or TRBV6-3 with TRBJ1-3, with unresolved D. The CDR3 spans 15 residues. Germline CDR1 reads MNHEY; CDR2 reads SVGEGT. V was trimmed by 2 bases and J by 0 bases, leaving 8 bases between them. CDR3 DNA: TGTGCCAGCAGTTACGAGAGGGCCTCTGGAAACACCATATATTTT. It translates to CASSYERASGNTIYF.

The chain has TRBV7-2 and TRBJ2-3; 11 positions agree with TRBD2. V was pared by 4 bases and J by 8 bases, with 8 bases of the junction left unmatched. Germline lookup yields CDR1 SGHTA and CDR2 FQGNSA. This CDR3 region has 15 residues. Here the CDR3 reads CASSSLAGGGGTQYF. The CDR3 DNA follows: TGTGCCAGCAGCTCATTAGCGGGAGGGGGGGGTACGCAGTATTTT.

V is TRBV27 and J is TRBJ2-4; D is perhaps TRBD1 (6 bases). This CDR3 is 16 amino acids long. CDR1 is MNHEY, CDR2 SMNVEV, per germline (reference sequence). V was trimmed by 2 bases and J by 6 bases, leaving 17 bases between them. This CDR3 reads CASSLNYQGRLNIQYF. The CDR3 bases are TGTGCCAGCAGTTTAAATTACCAGGGGCGTTTAAACATTCAGTACTTC.

The V gene is TRBV28, the J gene TRBJ1-1; 7 nucleotides match TRBD1. Germline V gives CDR1 MDHEN, CDR2 SYDVKM. The junction had 10 bases not matched to a gene; V was cut back by 7 bases and J by 2 bases. The CDR3 runs 15 residues. This CDR3 reads CASTFGDSRNTEAFF. The CDR3 DNA reads TGTGCCAGCACTTTTGGGGACAGCCGTAACACTGAAGCTTTCTTT.

The rearrangement links TRBV2 to TRBJ2-5; perhaps TRBD1 as D (6 bases). Trimming stripped 9 bases from V and 1 base from J, with 18 bases between. Per the germline V gene, CDR1 is SNHLY and CDR2 is FYNNEI. This CDR3 has 15 amino acids. The CDR3 DNA is TGTGCCAGTATCCGGGACACAAGTCCCCAAGAGACCCAGTACTTC. Its protein is CASIRDTSPQETQYF.

J is TRBJ1-3 and V is TRBV30; D is ambiguous. V was pared by 0 bases and J by 6 bases, with 9 bases between. The CDR3 contains 13 residues. Germline V lookup: CDR1 GTSNPN, CDR2 SVGIG (reference sequence). The DNA of the CDR3 is TGTGCCTGGAGTGTTAATTTGGCAAACACCATATATTTT. This gives the protein CAWSVNLANTIYF.

This chain joins TRBV5-4 and TRBJ2-1; perhaps TRBD2 as D (8 bases). With 6 bases removed from V and 2 bases from J, the gap between germline ends came to 24 bases. Germline CDR1 is SGHNT and CDR2 is YYREEE (reference sequence). CDR3 length equals 18 residues. CDR3 loop: CASTRGRELAVPYNEQFF. The DNA for the CDR3 is TGTGCCAGCACCAGGGGGAGGGAACTAGCGGTTCCCTACAATGAGCAGTTCTTC.

The chain couples TRBV5-1 to TRBJ2-2; a weak D match, TRBD1 (6 bases). The length of the CDR3 is 14 residues. Germline CDR1 SGHRS, CDR2 YFSETQ. Trimming removed 6 bases from V and 6 bases from J, with 15 bases in between. The CDR3 sequence: CASKISGAAGELFF. CDR3 nucleotides: TGCGCCAGCAAAATTTCAGGGGCCGCCGGGGAGCTGTTTTTT.

The chain uses TRBV6-2 or TRBV6-3 and TRBJ2-7; TRBD1 matches 7 bases. Germline CDR1 MNHEY, CDR2 SVGEGT. This CDR3 spans 14 amino acids. With V trimmed by 5 bases and J by 0 bases, 4 bases remained unmatched. The CDR3 is CASSRTGTSYEQYF. CDR3 DNA: TGTGCCAGCAGTAGGACAGGAACCTCCTACGAGCAGTACTTC.

The gene calls are TRBV11-2 and TRBJ1-5; no firm D call. The CDR3 is 15 residues long. V was shortened by 8 bases and J by 2 bases, with 16 bases between the two germline ends. CDR1 is SGHAT and CDR2 is FQNNGV in the germline V gene. The CDR3 reads CASASGAAGNQPQHF. The CDR3 DNA follows: TGTGCCAGCGCCTCAGGAGCGGCTGGCAATCAGCCCCAGCATTTT.